These 8 T cell receptor beta chains were all obtained from the same sample, sequenced in a study of CD8+ T cells in alopecia areata. RNA extraction and reverse transcription yielded cDNA as sequencing template. The repertoire was sequenced with immunoSEQ multiplex PCR; TCRdb's copy has only in-frame clones and lacks some. The profile covers around 140,000 clones, with 45% to 60% appearing a single time and more than 0.95% taken by the ten largest. Sequenced material: CD4+ T cells sorted from blood, taken at week 0. All receptors derive from a human donor with alopecia areata.

This clone was detected once. The V gene is TRBV27, the J gene TRBJ2-1; D remains ambiguous. This CDR3 comprises 13 residues. CDR1 is MNHEY, CDR2 SMNVEV, per germline (reference sequence). Between the trimmed V and J ends, which lost 10 bases and 4 bases, there was a span of 14 bases. The CDR3 spells CATVRAGYNEQFF. The CDR3 nucleotides read TGTGCCACGGTAAGGGCAGGATACAATGAGCAGTTCTTC.

This sequence joins TRBV30 and TRBJ1-5, with 10 bases aligning to TRBD1. The trim removed 2 bases at V and 5 bases at J, leaving 9 bases unmatched. The germline V gene encodes CDR1 GTSNPN and CDR2 SVGIG (reference sequence). There are 16 residues in the CDR3. The CDR3 coding sequence is TGTGCCTGGAGTCAAAAGGGACAGGGGACCCATCAGCCCCAGCATTTT. This encodes CAWSQKGQGTHQPQHF. Full variable domain (outside the CDR3, taken from reference TRBV30 and TRBJ1-5): SQTIHQWPATLVQPVGSPLSLECTVEGTSNPNLYWYRQAAGRGLQLLFYSVGIGQISSEVPQNLSASRPQDRQFILSSKKLLLSDSGFYLCAWSQKGQGTHQPQHFGDGTRLSIL.

This clone occurred a few times. The rearrangement links TRBV27 to TRBJ2-1, with D unresolved. The CDR3 spans 15 residues. The germline V gene encodes CDR1 MNHEY and CDR2 SMNVEV (reference sequence). Trimming cost V 6 bases and J 0 bases, with 12 bases left between them. CDR3 in amino acids: CASSQTWSSYNEQFF. Here the CDR3 DNA reads TGTGCCAGCAGCCAGACTTGGAGCTCCTACAATGAGCAGTTCTTC.

The rearrangement uses TRBV5-1 and TRBJ2-2, with 9 positions matching TRBD1. This CDR3 region has 15 residues. Germline values: CDR1 SGHRS, CDR2 YFSETQ. Germline trimming cut 3 bases from V and 1 base from J; bases unmatched to any gene: 1. The CDR3 loop is CASSSGQGNTGELFF. In DNA form, the CDR3 reads TGCGCCAGCAGCTCGGGACAGGGGAACACCGGGGAGCTGTTTTTT.

The gene calls are TRBV29-1 and TRBJ2-7; 11 nucleotides agree with TRBD2. Looked up from germline, CDR1 is SQVTM and CDR2 is ANQGSEA. V lost 6 bases and J lost 3; bases outside the gene matches: 16. The CDR3 consists of 17 residues. The CDR3 DNA is TGCAGCGTGGCGGGACTAGCGGAGGGGACAGACCTCTACGAGCAGTACTTC. Translated, it gives CSVAGLAEGTDLYEQYF.

This clone was counted a single time. This chain's CDR3 is CAWSYGLGYTF. CDR3 nucleotides: TGTGCCTGGAGCTACGGACTAGGTTACACCTTC. The rearrangement links TRBV30 to TRBJ1-2; no reliable D call. The CDR3 length is 11 residues. Germline lookup yields CDR1 GTSNPN and CDR2 SVGIG (reference sequence). The germline V and J ends were trimmed by 3 bases and 11 bases, with 13 bases remaining between them.

There are a few counts of this clone. The chain recombines TRBV30 with TRBJ1-5; D uncertain. Germline V gives CDR1 GTSNPN, CDR2 SVGIG (reference sequence). CDR3 length: 13 amino acids. V lost 1 base to trimming and J lost 5 bases, with 9 bases between them. DNA for the CDR3: TGTGCCTGGAGTGAGGGCGGTCATCAGCCCCAGCATTTT. Amino acids: CAWSEGGHQPQHF.

J is TRBJ1-2 and V is TRBV2; tentatively, D is TRBD1 (5 bases). The CDR3 has 12 amino acids. CDR1 and CDR2 from the germline V gene are SNHLY and FYNNEI. V dropped 6 bases and J dropped 8 bases, with 13 bases sitting between them. Written as DNA, the CDR3 is TGTGCCAGCAGCCGGACACAATGGGGCTACACCTTC. Translating it yields CASSRTQWGYTF.